What follows are 21 T cell receptor beta chains derived from one specimen sequenced in a study of T cells after posttransplantation cyclophosphamide. Controls had myeloablative marrow grafts with methotrexate and calcineurin inhibitor, sampled at 1 year. Repertoires were generated with immunoSEQ multiplex PCR, while TCRdb's copy carries only in-frame clones and drops some. Among approximately 21,000 clones listed, 70% to 90% were seen once. Sequencing was performed on PBMCs, taken approximately 360 days after allogeneic stem cell transplant with calcineurin inhibitor and methotrexate. Receptors originate from a female patient aged 25-40 years who received an allogeneic stem cell transplant from an unrelated donor, was CMV-positive, and had acute and chronic GVHD. Some T cells may originate from the graft donor.

The chain links TRBV4-2 to TRBJ2-7, with no clear D. CDR1 is LGHNA, CDR2 YNFKEQ, per germline. V was shortened by 3 bases and J by 4 bases, with 16 bases between the two germline ends. The CDR3 covers 15 residues. The CDR3 here is CASSHEDSSGYEQYF. For the CDR3, the DNA is TGTGCCAGCAGCCATGAAGACTCGTCCGGATACGAGCAGTACTTC.

A remark on this clone: A read error may account for a junction end that differs from germline. The chain combines TRBV10-2 with TRBJ1-2, with no clear D. The germline gives CDR1 WSHSY, CDR2 SAAADI. The CDR3 extends over 12 amino acids. Here the CDR3 DNA reads TGCGCCAGCAGTCAGTCCGACTATGGCTACACCTTC. Translated, it gives CASSQSDYGYTF.

Points on this clone: The sample has other DNA sequences that encode this CDR3 too. V and J are TRBV9 and TRBJ1-1; D might be TRBD1 (6 bases). The CDR3 totals 13 residues. Per the germline V gene, CDR1 is SGDLS and CDR2 is YYNGEE. V was cut by 0 bases and J by 5 bases, with 8 bases left in between. CDR3 residues: CASSVGGRTEAFF. As DNA, the CDR3 is TGTGCCAGCAGCGTAGGGGGGCGAACTGAAGCTTTCTTT.

This chain uses TRBV6-5 with TRBJ1-3, with D perhaps matching TRBD1 (5 bases). With 2 bases removed from V and 0 bases from J, the gap between germline ends came to 8 bases. CDR1 is MNHEY and CDR2 is SVGAGI in the germline V gene. CDR3 size: 15 residues. As DNA, the CDR3 is TGTGCCAGCAGTTACGCGACAGCCTCTGGAAACACCATATATTTT. Its protein product is CASSYATASGNTIYF.

This rearrangement joins TRBV7-9 to TRBJ2-3, with D perhaps matching TRBD2 (6 bases). Germline V gene data show CDR1 as SEHNR and CDR2 as FQNEAQ (reference sequence). This CDR3 is 15 amino acids long. The V and J ends lost 5 bases and 2 bases respectively, with 14 bases between them. The CDR3 DNA sequence: TGTGCCAGCAGCCGGAGAGCGGGTCTCACAGATACGCAGTATTTT. Protein product: CASSRRAGLTDTQYF.

This clone was detected a few times. This rearrangement joins TRBV19 to TRBJ1-4; 7 bases map to TRBD1. Germline CDR1 LNHDA, CDR2 SQIVND (reference sequence). V was clipped by 5 bases and J by 9 bases; unmatched bases: 3. This CDR3 is built from 12 residues. The CDR3 region is CASSLTGKKLFF. CDR3 DNA sequence: TGTGCCAGTAGTTTGACAGGGAAAAAACTGTTTTTT.

V is TRBV6-6 and J is TRBJ1-5; TRBD1 matches 8 bases. The V segment lost 11 bases and the J segment 4 bases; nucleotides outside the gene matches: 10. In germline, CDR1 is MNHNY, CDR2 SVGAGI (reference sequence). CDR3 length: 14 amino acids. The CDR3 sequence: CAALGTGHNQPQHF. The CDR3 DNA reads as TGTGCCGCCCTCGGGACAGGACATAATCAGCCCCAGCATTTT.

This clone was observed once. The genes are TRBV15 and TRBJ2-2; D is possibly TRBD2 (7 bases). This CDR3 contains 17 residues. Germline V gives CDR1 LNHNV, CDR2 YYDKDF (reference sequence). V dropped 2 bases and J dropped 3 bases, with 16 bases sitting between them. DNA of the CDR3: TGTGCCACCAGCAGATGGGCGGGGGCGGACTACACCGGGGAGCTGTTTTTT. Translating it yields CATSRWAGADYTGELFF. Full variable domain (outside the CDR3, taken from reference TRBV15 and TRBJ2-2): DAMVIQNPRYQVTQFGKPVTLSCSQTLNHNVMYWYQQKSSQAPKLLFHYYDKDFNNEADTPDNFQSRRPNTSFCFLDIRSPGLGDTAMYLCATSRWAGADYTGELFFGEGSRLTVL.

The chain links TRBV4-1 to TRBJ2-7, with 10 bases lining up with TRBD1. Losses at the gene ends were 1 base for V and 7 bases for J; bases not matched to a gene: 10. The germline V gene encodes CDR1 MGHRA and CDR2 YSYEKL. CDR3 length: 16 residues. In DNA form, the CDR3 reads TGCGCCAGCAGCCAAGCCCGGGACAGGGGATTAGGGGAGCAGTACTTC. This sequence encodes CASSQARDRGLGEQYF.

V and J are TRBV14 and TRBJ2-7, with D possibly TRBD2 on 5 matching bases. Germline V gene lookup returns CDR1 SGHDN and CDR2 FVKESK. V lost 2 bases, J lost 9 bases, and 14 bases lay in between. This CDR3 has 13 residues. The CDR3 loop reads CASSQRFGSAQYF. CDR3 in DNA: TGTGCCAGCAGCCAACGTTTTGGGAGTGCGCAGTACTTC. Complete variable domain (other parts from reference TRBV14 and TRBJ2-7): EAGVTQFPSHSVIEKGQTVTLRCDPISGHDNLYWYRRVMGKEIKFLLHFVKESKQDESGMPNNRFLAERTGGTYSTLKVQPAELEDSGVYFCASSQRFGSAQYFGPGTRLTVT.

This sequence joins TRBV30 and TRBJ2-7, with D unclear. From germline, CDR1 is GTSNPN and CDR2 SVGIG (reference sequence). CDR3 size: 16 residues. V gave up 3 bases and J gave up 2 bases, with 20 bases separating them. The CDR3: CAWSDPRSIWAYEQYF. Written as DNA, the CDR3 is TGTGCCTGGAGCGACCCCAGGTCGATCTGGGCCTACGAGCAGTACTTC. Combining the CDR3 with reference TRBV30 and TRBJ2-7 gives the whole variable domain SQTIHQWPATLVQPVGSPLSLECTVEGTSNPNLYWYRQAAGRGLQLLFYSVGIGQISSEVPQNLSASRPQDRQFILSSKKLLLSDSGFYLCAWSDPRSIWAYEQYFGPGTRLTVT.

V usage is TRBV7-3 and J usage is TRBJ2-1; no clear D gene. The CDR3 length is 13 residues. V was clipped by 4 bases and J by 4 bases, with 8 bases between them. CDR1 and CDR2 (germline): SGHTA, FQGTGA. The CDR3 sequence is CASSSGRYNEQFF. For the CDR3, the DNA is TGTGCCAGCAGCTCAGGCCGTTACAATGAGCAGTTCTTC.

The chain joins TRBV6-5 to TRBJ1-2; D might be TRBD1 (5 bases). V was clipped by 5 bases and J by 3 bases, with 13 bases between them. The CDR3 is made up of 14 amino acids. Germline V gene sequence: CDR1 MNHEY, CDR2 SVGAGI. DNA of the CDR3: TGTGCCAGCAGTCGGGCAGGGCCGGACTATGGCTACACCTTC. Amino acids: CASSRAGPDYGYTF.

This clone was detected a few times. V gene TRBV20-1 combines with J gene TRBJ1-2; 7 nucleotides match TRBD1. Germline values: CDR1 DFQATT, CDR2 SNEGSKA (reference sequence). The CDR3 length is 11 residues. V shed 5 bases and J 6 bases; nucleotides not matched to a gene: 3. This chain's CDR3 is CSAYRGHGYTF. The CDR3 DNA reads as TGCAGTGCTTACAGGGGCCATGGCTACACCTTC.

A single count supports this clone. CDR3 DNA sequence: TGTGCCAGCAGTTTCGGGGGAGGTATCGACGAGCAGTACTTC. Its translation is CASSFGGGIDEQYF. The chain carries TRBV27 and TRBJ2-7; D possibly corresponds to TRBD2 (6 bases). V was clipped by 3 bases and J by 5 bases, with 14 bases between them. The CDR3 runs to 14 residues. Germline values: CDR1 MNHEY, CDR2 SMNVEV (reference sequence).

This clone appeared a few times. This chain uses TRBV19 with TRBJ1-3; TRBD1 is a possible D gene (6 bases). The CDR3 is 14 residues long. Trimming removed 9 bases from V and 2 bases from J, with 14 bases in between. CDR1 and CDR2 from the germline V gene are LNHDA and SQIVND (reference sequence). In nucleotides, the CDR3 is TGTGCCAGCCTCTACAGGGATACTGGAAACACCATATATTTT. Protein: CASLYRDTGNTIYF. Complete variable domain (other parts from reference TRBV19 and TRBJ1-3): DGGITQSPKYLFRKEGQNVTLSCEQNLNHDAMYWYRQDPGQGLRLIYYSQIVNDFQKGDIAEGYSVSREKKESFPLTVTSAQKNPTAFYLCASLYRDTGNTIYFGEGSWLTVV.

The sample holds one count of this clone. The chain carries TRBV5-5 and TRBJ2-3, with a possible D match to TRBD2 (5 bases). This CDR3 region has 16 residues. The ends were cut back, 5 bases at V and 3 bases at J, with 19 bases in the middle. Per germline, CDR1 SGHKS and CDR2 YYEKEE (reference sequence). In DNA, the CDR3 is TGTGCCAGCAGGCTGGCTAGGGTGGGAGAAACAGATACGCAGTATTTT. Translating it yields CASRLARVGETDTQYF.

This clone was detected only once. The chain carries TRBV19 and TRBJ1-1; D might be TRBD1 (5 bases). Germline loops: CDR1 LNHDA, CDR2 SQIVND (reference sequence). This CDR3 is built from 17 residues. V gave up 5 bases and J gave up 2 bases, with 21 bases separating them. The CDR3 DNA is TGTGCCAGTAGTTCTCAGGGTGGCAGGGTTATAAACACTGAAGCTTTCTTT. Its protein product is CASSSQGGRVINTEAFF.

The chain couples TRBV5-1 to TRBJ2-5; the D gene is possibly TRBD1 (6 bases). The V gene's germline CDR1 is SGHRS and CDR2 YFSETQ. Trimming stripped 8 bases from V and 5 bases from J, with 16 bases between. The CDR3 covers 13 residues. The CDR3 here is CASVTGSGETQYF. CDR3 DNA: TGCGCCAGTGTCACAGGGTCTGGGGAGACCCAGTACTTC.

The chain uses TRBV7-8 and TRBJ2-1; D is ambiguous. In germline, CDR1 is SGHVS, CDR2 FQNEAQ. Between the trimmed V and J ends, which lost 3 bases and 2 bases, there was a span of 14 bases. There are 16 residues in the CDR3. Written as DNA, the CDR3 is TGTGCCAGCAGCTTTGGAGCTAGTCTAACCTACAATGAGCAGTTCTTC. This translates into CASSFGASLTYNEQFF. Filled out from reference TRBV7-8 and TRBJ2-1, the complete variable domain reads GAGVSQSPRYKVAKRGQDVALRCDPISGHVSLFWYQQALGQGPEFLTYFQNEAQLDKSGLPSDRFFAERPEGSVSTLKIQRTQQEDSAVYLCASSFGASLTYNEQFFGPGTRLTVL.

Only a few counts were recorded for this clone. This rearrangement joins TRBV6-5 to TRBJ2-5; TRBD2 aligns across 7 bases. V dropped 6 bases and J dropped 4; count of bases not matched to a gene: 5. This CDR3 is 13 amino acids long. The germline gives CDR1 MNHEY, CDR2 SVGAGI. In nucleotides, the CDR3 is TGTGCCAGCAGCTGGGGGGGTAGAGAGACCCAGTACTTC. It codes for CASSWGGRETQYF.